The entry below gives a single T cell receptor (beta chain) sequence along with its context. Its antigen is not known. Other nucleotide sequences from this sample produce the same CDR3. The record originates from a study of beta chain features in type 1 diabetes. Whole-study results and caveats: Across all four CD4+ subsets, people with type 1 diabetes showed modestly shorter TCRB CDR3s.

Reverse transcription of all isolated RNA meant that expressed TCRB transcripts were sequenced. Assay used: immunoSEQ multiplex PCR; TCRdb lists only in-frame clones, some missing. The sample consists of some 270,000 clones, roughly 14% of them appearing once. Averaging roughly 120 mL, one heparinised blood draw came from each individual donor. Each population that was sorted was more than 95% pure. The specimen was naive CD4+ T cells from blood. The receptor was isolated from a woman in her thirties or forties in good health.

CDR3 in amino acids: CASSLRDRNTEAFF. The CDR3, as DNA: TGTGCCAGCAGCTTACGGGACAGGAACACTGAAGCTTTCTTT. This rearrangement joins TRBV11-2 to TRBJ1-1; 7 nucleotides line up with TRBD1. The CDR3 has 14 amino acids. With V trimmed by 2 bases and J by 1 base, 1 base remained unmatched. In germline, CDR1 is SGHAT, CDR2 FQNNGV.